This T cell receptor (beta chain) came from a study of blood T cell repertoires in COVID-19 (dated by TCRdb to 2020 to 2022). At the level of the whole study: Collaborator samples came from the United States, Italy and Spain and covered acute and convalescent phases of COVID-19. A freely available public database, intended as a resource for researchers studying the immune response to SARS-CoV-2, is where the repertoires were released. The dataset comprised deeply sampled blood TCRbeta repertoires from subjects exposed to, actively infected with, or recovered from COVID-19. A de-identified subject ID, COVID-19 status, age in years and sex were almost always included in the sample metadata. The prospective study material was composed of cDNA or gDNA derived from T cells, B-cell-depleted T cells, or PBMCs. The samples were drawn from two sources: the first 160 participants of the ongoing ImmuneRACE study, and approximately 1,300 subjects contributed by 6 global collaborators. Where HLA class I and class II types were available, the types were taken from metadata supplied by the sample provider, not from assay-based typing. The paper's findings and limits, for the study overall: How much clinical and demographic metadata was included differed by source and by participant, and the metadata was provided uncurated.

The CDR1 and CDR2 encoded by the germline V gene (reference sequence) are SEHNR and FQNEAQ. The CDR3, cysteine through phenylalanine, is 16 amino acids long. Only the CDR3 part of the read is kept: 48 bases, read in frame from the first base. A distance of 13 bases separates the germline ends of V and J, which lose 1 base and 4 bases respectively. About this clone itself: Its antigen is not yet known. No base quality information exists; no much larger clone differs at one position.

The immunoSEQ Assay, a bias-controlled multiplex PCR, was used to amplify TCRbeta CDR3 regions from genomic DNA. In the paper's pipeline: The number of nucleated cells in each sample was estimated by amplification of reference gene primers within the assay. To quantify the absolute abundance of each unique TCRbeta CDR3 rearrangement, sequence reads were collapsed and filtered. For each sample, productive Simpson clonality was calculated by taking the square root of Simpson's diversity index across productive rearrangements. In its TCRdb copy, this immuneACCESS table keeps in-frame sequences only and misses some clones. Where compared with another copy, unresolved V genes explain less than half of these, and the others have no known cause. That table is the source of V, J and clone size, and D and trimming were worked out from the DNA. This sample comprises approximately 200,000 clones, more than 85% of them detected only once. Clones ranked in the top ten supply around 1.2% of the sample.

Whole blood was collected in K2EDTA tubes by collaborating institutions according to the institutions' own protocols. For TCRbeta analysis, collaborator samples were shipped as frozen whole blood, as isolated PBMCs, or as DNA extracted from either sample type. This sequence originates from a man aged 25 to 40 with acute or convalescent COVID-19. The sequenced sample consisted of peripheral blood. The sequence joins TRBV7-9 to TRBJ2-2, with TRBD2 as a weak D call on 5 bases. The bases read TGTGCCAGCAGCTTAGTGATTAGCGCGCGCACCGGGGAGCTGTTTTTT. Its coded protein is CASSLVISARTGELFF.